The rows below give T cell receptor beta chains drawn from one sample of a study of identical twins. TCRdb reanalysed the 5' RACE reads using MiXCR and keeps one entry per CDR3 protein. There are about 890,000 distinct CDR3 sequences in the sample; over 9% occur only once, and roughly 1.5% lies in the top ten. These data were also filed under a second study, of yellow fever vaccine responses in identical twins.

Sequenced input: PBMCs. Receptors originate from a woman under 30 in good health. CDR3s include the opening cysteine and the closing phenylalanine or tryptophan. The D gene is left open where the match is weak. Size tells how often a clone was seen (once, few, many) or the class of an expanded clone, and some rows leave it out.

CDR3aa: CASIELAKNIQYF; CDR3nt: TGTGCCAGCATAGAGCTAGCCAAAAACATTCAGTACTTC; j_gene: TRBJ2-4; d_gene: -; abundance: many; v_gene: TRBV11-2
CDR3aa: CASGRAGGQASYEQYF; CDR3nt: TGCGCCAGCGGACGGGCGGGGGGACAGGCGTCCTACGAGCAGTACTTC; j_gene: TRBJ2-7; d_gene: -; abundance: -; v_gene: TRBV5-1
CDR3aa: CASSYGGEQFF; CDR3nt: TGTGCCAGCAGTTACGGGGGAGAGCAGTTCTTC; j_gene: TRBJ2-1; d_gene: -; abundance: many; v_gene: TRBV6-2/TRBV6-3
CDR3aa: CASREGTGSTQYF; CDR3nt: TGTGCCAGCAGAGAAGGGACAGGCTCGACCCAGTACTTC; j_gene: TRBJ2-5; d_gene: TRBD1; abundance: -; v_gene: TRBV2
CDR3aa: CASSLAGAGPNQPQHF; CDR3nt: TGTGCCAGCAGTTTAGCCGGGGCAGGGCCCAATCAGCCCCAGCATTTT; j_gene: TRBJ1-5; d_gene: -; abundance: few; v_gene: TRBV12-3/TRBV12-4
CDR3aa: CASSLERLGGTEAFF; CDR3nt: TGTGCCAGCAGCTTAGAAAGGTTAGGGGGTACTGAAGCTTTCTTT; j_gene: TRBJ1-1; d_gene: -; abundance: -; v_gene: TRBV7-8
CDR3aa: CASGLAPTDRSYEQYF; CDR3nt: TGTGCTAGTGGTTTGGCTCCTACCGACAGATCCTACGAGCAGTACTTC; j_gene: TRBJ2-7; d_gene: -; abundance: few; v_gene: TRBV12-5
CDR3aa: CASSFPGGAGSDGELFF; CDR3nt: TGTGCCAGCAGCTTCCCCGGAGGGGCAGGGTCGGACGGGGAGCTGTTTTTT; j_gene: TRBJ2-2; d_gene: -; abundance: many; v_gene: TRBV7-9
CDR3aa: CSARDLRDRGLETQYF; CDR3nt: TGCAGTGCTAGAGATCTCCGGGACAGGGGGCTTGAGACCCAGTACTTC; j_gene: TRBJ2-5; d_gene: TRBD1; abundance: -; v_gene: TRBV20-1
CDR3aa: CASSLTDVGNTIYF; CDR3nt: TGTGCCAGCAGCTTGACAGACGTAGGAAACACCATATATTTT; j_gene: TRBJ1-3; d_gene: -; abundance: -; v_gene: TRBV5-6
CDR3aa: CASSLGVSRSPNEQFF; CDR3nt: TGTGCCAGCAGCTTAGGCGTCAGTCGCTCCCCCAATGAGCAGTTCTTC; j_gene: TRBJ2-1; d_gene: -; abundance: few; v_gene: TRBV7-9
CDR3aa: CASSLREISGNTIYF; CDR3nt: TGTGCCAGCAGCTTGAGAGAGATCTCTGGAAACACCATATATTTT; j_gene: TRBJ1-3; d_gene: -; abundance: few; v_gene: TRBV13
CDR3aa: CASSLGDRAEAFF; CDR3nt: TGCGCCAGCAGCTTGGGGGACAGAGCTGAAGCTTTCTTT; j_gene: TRBJ1-1; d_gene: TRBD1; abundance: few; v_gene: TRBV5-1
CDR3aa: CSASGVADTDTQYF; CDR3nt: TGCAGTGCTAGTGGGGTAGCGGACACAGATACGCAGTATTTT; j_gene: TRBJ2-3; d_gene: -; abundance: many; v_gene: TRBV20-1
CDR3aa: CSATSGSQVNTQYF; CDR3nt: TGCAGTGCTACTAGCGGGAGTCAAGTGAATACGCAGTATTTT; j_gene: TRBJ2-3; d_gene: TRBD2; abundance: few; v_gene: TRBV20-1
CDR3aa: CASGPGQRQETQYF; CDR3nt: TGTGCTAGTGGCCCGGGACAGCGCCAAGAGACCCAGTACTTC; j_gene: TRBJ2-5; d_gene: TRBD1; abundance: few; v_gene: TRBV12-5
CDR3aa: CAISVGTQADTQYF; CDR3nt: TGTGCCATCAGTGTTGGGACCCAGGCTGATACGCAGTATTTT; j_gene: TRBJ2-3; d_gene: -; abundance: many; v_gene: TRBV10-3